Detailed here is one T cell receptor beta chain. From germline, CDR1 is SGHVS and CDR2 FQNEAQ. CDR3 length equals 15 residues. With 4 bases clipped from V and 8 bases from J, the junction kept 13 bases outside the gene matches. This specimen comes from a study of PD-L1 blockade in urothelial cancer. Study summary: Bladder-origin urothelial cancer in males described most of the 29 patients. Prior exposure to chemotherapy in patients amounted to 0 to 3 regimens received. T cell content in blood samples showed a median of 141,255.

TCRdb's copy holds only in-frame clones and misses some; the assay was immunoSEQ multiplex PCR. The sample holds about 44,000 clones, approximately 82% seen once. Patients suffered from locally advanced or metastatic urothelial carcinoma. This receptor was identified in a man aged 65-85 years with urothelial cancer. This chain connects TRBV7-8 to TRBJ1-2, with 7 bases matching TRBD1. The sequenced sample was PBMCs, obtained around atezolizumab (anti-PD-L1) treatment. The CDR3 sequence: CASSSNTGAAGGYTF. The CDR3 DNA follows: TGTGCCAGCAGCTCGAACACAGGGGCAGCTGGAGGCTACACCTTC.